The 16 T cell receptor beta chains given below trace back to one sample, sequenced in a study of blood T cell repertoires in COVID-19. Clones were sequenced by immunoSEQ multiplex PCR, and TCRdb holds only the in-frame ones, with some missing. Here the sample spans 65,000 or so clones, 80% to 90% being singletons. The sequencing input was peripheral blood. These receptor sequences come from a man aged 80 or over with acute or convalescent COVID-19.

This rearrangement joins TRBV18 to TRBJ1-2; no definite D call. The length of the CDR3 is 14 residues. Germline V CDR1 and CDR2: KGHSH, LQKENI. Trimming cost V 2 bases and J 7 bases, with 14 bases left between them. In DNA, the CDR3 is TGTGCCAGCTCACCATCCCTGCAGTTTTTTGGCTACACCTTC. This codes for CASSPSLQFFGYTF.

In this sample, this clone turned up once. The chain has TRBV6-1 and TRBJ1-4, with D unresolved. Trimming stripped 3 bases from V and 4 bases from J, with 9 bases between. The CDR3 is made up of 14 amino acids. Germline CDR1 and CDR2: MNHNS and SASEGT. CDR3 protein: CASSDTVINEKLFF. The CDR3, as DNA: TGTGCCAGCAGTGACACAGTCATTAATGAAAAACTGTTTTTT.

This clone was seen a handful of times. This sequence joins TRBV2 and TRBJ1-6; the match to TRBD1 covers 8 bases. This CDR3 is 15 amino acids long. The ends lost 1 base at V and 7 bases at J; junction bases unmatched: 3. Germline CDR1 and CDR2: SNHLY and FYNNEI. The CDR3 loop reads CASSEDGTGNSPLHF. As DNA, the CDR3 is TGTGCCAGCAGTGAAGACGGGACAGGAAATTCACCCCTCCACTTT.

The chain joins TRBV6-5 to TRBJ2-3; 8 positions agree with TRBD1. J lost 7 bases, V lost 6 bases, and 6 bases had no gene match. CDR1 is MNHEY, CDR2 SVGAGI, per germline. The CDR3 is made up of 13 amino acids. The CDR3 nucleotides read TGTGCCAGCAGCGACGGACAGGGATATACGCAGTATTTT. This codes for CASSDGQGYTQYF.

V is TRBV5-1 and J is TRBJ1-2, with D possibly matching TRBD1 (5 bases). Germline assignment: CDR1 SGHRS and CDR2 YFSETQ. The CDR3 covers 15 residues. V dropped 2 bases and J dropped 6 bases, with 17 bases sitting between them. The CDR3 protein is CASSLNAQGFDGYTF. The CDR3 DNA reads TGCGCCAGCAGCTTAAATGCTCAGGGTTTCGATGGCTACACCTTC.

J is TRBJ1-2 and V is TRBV2; 9 bases are shared with TRBD1. The junction had 5 bases not matched to a gene; V was cut back by 2 bases and J by 7 bases. The CDR3 is 14 amino acids. Germline V gene data show CDR1 as SNHLY and CDR2 as FYNNEI. CDR3 sequence: CASSETRQGGGYTF. CDR3 coding DNA: TGTGCCAGCAGTGAAACCCGACAGGGGGGTGGCTACACCTTC.

This clone came up a few times. The rearrangement joins TRBV5-1 to TRBJ2-1; 7 bases agree with TRBD1. After removal of 4 bases from V and 9 bases from J, the junction contained 16 bases not matched to a gene. This CDR3 has 16 residues. The germline gives CDR1 SGHRS, CDR2 YFSETQ. CDR3 loop: CASSPDRAGGLSEQFF. The CDR3 DNA is TGCGCCAGCAGCCCTGACAGGGCGGGTGGCCTCAGTGAGCAGTTCTTC.

In this sample, this clone turned up once. V usage is TRBV6-5 and J usage is TRBJ1-2; D perhaps matches TRBD1 (6 bases). Trimming pared 6 bases from V and 3 bases from J, leaving 11 bases between. The CDR3 extends over 13 amino acids. CDR1 and CDR2 (germline): MNHEY, SVGAGI. CDR3 region: CASSVTGDYGYTF. As DNA, the CDR3 is TGTGCCAGCAGCGTGACAGGAGACTATGGCTACACCTTC.

V and J are TRBV4-1 and TRBJ2-1; a weak D match, TRBD2 (5 bases). Germline V gene sequence: CDR1 MGHRA, CDR2 YSYEKL. This CDR3 has 16 residues. The V gene lost 1 base and the J gene lost 7 bases, with 17 bases spanning the gap. The CDR3 DNA sequence: TGCGCCAGCAGCCAAGCCCGAATAGCTAGCTTGAATGAGCAGTTCTTC. Amino acids: CASSQARIASLNEQFF.

The chain links TRBV18 to TRBJ2-3; the match to TRBD1 covers 9 bases. Germline V CDR1 and CDR2: KGHSH, LQKENI. The CDR3 runs 16 residues. V shed 6 bases and J 6 bases; nucleotides not matched to a gene: 13. In nucleotides, the CDR3 is TGTGCCAGCTCCGGACAGGGGCGGCTCAAAGGGGATACGCAGTATTTT. This translates into CASSGQGRLKGDTQYF.

The chain uses TRBV5-1 and TRBJ1-1; no clear D. There are 15 residues in the CDR3. Germline V gene lookup returns CDR1 SGHRS and CDR2 YFSETQ. V lost 1 base and J 0 bases, leaving 10 bases between the germline ends. The CDR3 DNA follows: TGCGCCAGCAGCTTGTCGGTCAGGTTGAACACTGAAGCTTTCTTT. Translation gives CASSLSVRLNTEAFF.

The genes are TRBV11-2 and TRBJ2-1; TRBD2 aligns across 9 bases. The CDR3 length is 16 residues. Per germline, CDR1 SGHAT and CDR2 FQNNGV. V was pared by 0 bases and J by 5 bases, with 5 bases of the junction left unmatched. DNA for the CDR3: TGTGCCAGCAGCTTAGAGGAGCGGGGGGAAGACAATGAGCAGTTCTTC. Translating it yields CASSLEERGEDNEQFF.

CDR3 sequence: CASILLGQRNTGELFF. As DNA, the CDR3 is TGTGCCAGCATTCTACTCGGACAGAGAAACACCGGGGAGCTGTTTTTT. This sequence joins TRBV5-6 and TRBJ2-2, with D possibly TRBD1 on 6 matching bases. The germline gives CDR1 SGHDT, CDR2 YYEEEE. The CDR3 spans 16 residues. The V gene lost 6 bases and the J gene lost 2 bases, with 17 bases spanning the gap.

The chain links TRBV30 to TRBJ1-1; a weak D match, TRBD1 (5 bases). The CDR3 covers 11 residues. Trimming removed 4 bases at V and 6 bases at J, with 9 bases between. Germline V gives CDR1 GTSNPN, CDR2 SVGIG (reference sequence). CDR3 bases: TGTGCCTGGACAGGGCGCGCTGAAGCTTTCTTT. This gives the protein CAWTGRAEAFF.

The genes are TRBV24-1 and TRBJ2-3, with 11 bases identical to TRBD1. Germline assignment: CDR1 KGHDR and CDR2 SFDVKD. The CDR3 is made up of 17 amino acids. J was trimmed by 4 bases and V by 4 bases; bases with no gene match: 9. The CDR3 DNA sequence: TGTGCCACCAGTGAGGGACAGGGGGTCATTAATTCAGATACGCAGTATTTT. This gives the protein CATSEGQGVINSDTQYF.

This chain uses TRBV18 with TRBJ1-5, with D tentatively TRBD1 (6 bases). The CDR3 loop spans 18 amino acids. Germline CDR1 is KGHSH and CDR2 is LQKENI. Trimming removed 2 bases at V and 0 bases at J, with 17 bases between. The CDR3 sequence is CASSPTNLQGYSNQPQHF. CDR3 nucleotide sequence: TGTGCCAGCTCACCAACGAATCTACAGGGTTATAGCAATCAGCCCCAGCATTTT.